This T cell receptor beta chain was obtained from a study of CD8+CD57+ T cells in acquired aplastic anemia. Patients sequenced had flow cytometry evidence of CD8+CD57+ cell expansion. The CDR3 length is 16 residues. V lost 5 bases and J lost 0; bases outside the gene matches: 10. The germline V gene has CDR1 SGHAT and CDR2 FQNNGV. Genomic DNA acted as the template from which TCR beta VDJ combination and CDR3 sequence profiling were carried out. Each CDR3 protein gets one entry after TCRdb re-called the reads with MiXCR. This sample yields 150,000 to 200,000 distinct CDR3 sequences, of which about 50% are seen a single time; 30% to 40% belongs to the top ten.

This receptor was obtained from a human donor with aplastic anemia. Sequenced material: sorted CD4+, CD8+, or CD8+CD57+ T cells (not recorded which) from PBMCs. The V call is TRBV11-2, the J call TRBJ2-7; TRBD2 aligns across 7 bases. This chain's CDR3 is CASSRGPSGLSYEQYF. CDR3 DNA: TGTGCCAGCAGCCGTGGGCCTAGCGGCCTCTCCTACGAGCAGTACTTC.